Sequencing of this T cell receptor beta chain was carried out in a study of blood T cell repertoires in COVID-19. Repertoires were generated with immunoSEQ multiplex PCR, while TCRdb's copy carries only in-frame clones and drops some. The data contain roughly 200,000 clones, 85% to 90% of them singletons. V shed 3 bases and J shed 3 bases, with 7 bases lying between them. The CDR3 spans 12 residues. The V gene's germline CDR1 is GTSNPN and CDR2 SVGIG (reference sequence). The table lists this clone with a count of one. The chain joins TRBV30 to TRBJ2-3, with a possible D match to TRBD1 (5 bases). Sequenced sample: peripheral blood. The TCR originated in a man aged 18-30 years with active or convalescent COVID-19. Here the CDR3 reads CAWSRVTDTQYF. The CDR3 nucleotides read TGTGCCTGGAGCAGGGTGACAGATACGCAGTATTTT.